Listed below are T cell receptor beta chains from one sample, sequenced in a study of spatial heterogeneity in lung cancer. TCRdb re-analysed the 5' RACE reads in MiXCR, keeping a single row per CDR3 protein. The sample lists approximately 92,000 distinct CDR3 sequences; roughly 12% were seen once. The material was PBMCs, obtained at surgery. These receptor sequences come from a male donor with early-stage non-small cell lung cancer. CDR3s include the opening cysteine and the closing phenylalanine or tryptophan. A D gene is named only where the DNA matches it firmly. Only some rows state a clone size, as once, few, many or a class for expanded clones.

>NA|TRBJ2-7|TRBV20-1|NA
TGCAGTGCCCCCCTGGGAGCTGGCGAGCAGTACTTC
CSAPLGAGEQYF
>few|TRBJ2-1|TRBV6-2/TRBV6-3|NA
TGTGCCAGCAGTTTCGATGACAATGAGCAGTTCTTC
CASSFDDNEQFF
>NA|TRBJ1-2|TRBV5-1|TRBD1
TGCGCCAGCAGCTTCCGGACAGGGGAAAACTATGGCTACACCTTC
CASSFRTGENYGYTF
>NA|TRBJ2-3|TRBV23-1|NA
TGCGCCAGCAGTCAAATCTTGACAGGGGAAGCTAGCGGATTCACAGATACGCAGTATTTT
CASSQILTGEASGFTDTQYF
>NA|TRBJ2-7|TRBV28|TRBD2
TGTGCCAGCAGTTTAGGACTAGCGGGGATCTTCTACGAGCAGTACTTC
CASSLGLAGIFYEQYF
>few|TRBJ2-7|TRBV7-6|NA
TGTGCCAGCAGCTTAGGTAGCAGGGGCTACGAGCAGTACTTC
CASSLGSRGYEQYF
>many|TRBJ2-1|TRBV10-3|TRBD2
TGTGCCATCAGTGAGGCGCGGGAGATCGATGAGCAGTTCTTC
CAISEAREIDEQFF
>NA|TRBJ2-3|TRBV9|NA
TGTGCCAGCAGCGCTACCCTTTCGGCGGATACGCAGTATTTT
CASSATLSADTQYF
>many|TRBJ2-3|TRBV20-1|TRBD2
TGCAGTGCTAGCACTAGCGCAGATACGCAGTATTTT
CSASTSADTQYF
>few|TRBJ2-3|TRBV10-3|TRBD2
TGTGCCATCAGCCCCGAGAGGGCGGGAGTGGATACGCAGTATTTT
CAISPERAGVDTQYF
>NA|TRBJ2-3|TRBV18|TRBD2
TGTGCCAGCTCACCCCGCGGGGGGCTCTCAGATACGCAGTATTTT
CASSPRGGLSDTQYF
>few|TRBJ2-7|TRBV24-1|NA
TGTGCCACCAGTGATGGGGACGAGCAGTACTTC
CATSDGDEQYF
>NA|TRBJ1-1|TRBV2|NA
TGTGCCAGCAGGGTACTCCAGGGCGCTGAAGCTTTCTTT
CASRVLQGAEAFF
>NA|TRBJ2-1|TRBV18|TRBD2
TGTGCCAGCTCCCCTGCTACTAGCGGGAGGGCCAGTAGCTCCTACAATGAGCAGTTCTTC
CASSPATSGRASSSYNEQFF
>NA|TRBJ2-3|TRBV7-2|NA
TGTGCCAGCAGCTTTTCCGTTCCAGATACGCAGTATTTT
CASSFSVPDTQYF
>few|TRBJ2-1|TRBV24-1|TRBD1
TGTGCCACCAGTGATCAAGGACAGGGCTACAATGAGCAGTTCTTC
CATSDQGQGYNEQFF
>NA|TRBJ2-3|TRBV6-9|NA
TGTGCCAGCAGGCCCAAATACCCAAACAGAACAGATACGCAGTATTTT
CASRPKYPNRTDTQYF